This T cell receptor (beta chain) was found in a study of blood T cell repertoires in COVID-19. Seattle-derived patients entered the study during active infection and were followed longitudinally. Original handling: Cell counts per sample came from amplifying reference gene primers. Repertoires were generated with immunoSEQ multiplex PCR, while TCRdb's copy carries only in-frame clones and drops some. The D gene and trimming were derived from the DNA, and the V and J assignments and clone size from that table. The sample holds 200,000 to 300,000 clones, roughly 80% seen once. The TCR sequence derives from a woman over 75 with COVID-19, enrolled during active disease. Sequenced material: peripheral blood.

The CDR3 here is CASTPARGEVDEQYF. Written as DNA, the CDR3 is TGTGCCAGCACCCCCGCCCGGGGGGAGGTGGACGAGCAGTACTTC. V and J are TRBV7-9 and TRBJ2-7; 7 bases align to TRBD2. This CDR3 has 15 residues. After removal of 7 bases from V and 5 bases from J, the junction contained 14 bases not matched to a gene. Germline V CDR1 and CDR2: SEHNR, FQNEAQ (reference sequence).